This is a list of T cell receptor beta chains from one sample in a study of CD8 T cells in Susac syndrome. Each CDR3 protein is one row after TCRdb ran MiXCR on the immunoSEQ multiplex PCR reads. The sample has about 140,000 distinct CDR3 sequences; around 93% are singletons. The sample taken for sequencing was CD4+ T cells from PBMCs. Receptors were obtained from a human donor with Susac syndrome. Each CDR3 is given with its conserved first and last residue. A D gene is named only where the DNA matches it firmly. Expanded clones get a size class; other rows say once, few or many, or leave the size out.

j_call: TRBJ2-5
v_call: TRBV7-9
clone_size: .
d_call: .
cdr3_nt: TGTGCCAGCAGCTTCGAGACCCTGTGGGAGACCCAGTACTTC
cdr3_aa: CASSFETLWETQYF

j_call: TRBJ2-2
v_call: TRBV27
clone_size: .
d_call: .
cdr3_nt: TGTGCCAGCAGTGGGGCGAGGCGCACCGGGGAGCTGTTTTTT
cdr3_aa: CASSGARRTGELFF

j_call: TRBJ2-5
v_call: TRBV5-4
clone_size: .
d_call: .
cdr3_nt: TGTGCCAGCAGCTTCGGCCGCCGGGAGACCCAGTACTTC
cdr3_aa: CASSFGRRETQYF

j_call: TRBJ2-2
v_call: TRBV12-3/TRBV12-4
clone_size: .
d_call: TRBD1
cdr3_nt: TGTGCCAGCAGTTTGCGACAGGGGGTGACCGGGGAGCTGTTTTTT
cdr3_aa: CASSLRQGVTGELFF

j_call: TRBJ2-1
v_call: TRBV24-1
clone_size: .
d_call: .
cdr3_nt: TGTGCCACCAGTCTTGGGGATCAGAATGAGCAGTTCTTC
cdr3_aa: CATSLGDQNEQFF

j_call: TRBJ2-7
v_call: TRBV20-1
clone_size: .
d_call: TRBD2
cdr3_nt: TGCAGTGCACAACAGCGGGATTGGTACGAGCAGTACTTC
cdr3_aa: CSAQQRDWYEQYF

j_call: TRBJ2-5
v_call: TRBV12-3/TRBV12-4
clone_size: .
d_call: .
cdr3_nt: TGTGCCAGCAGTTTCGGCCCCGACAGGATCCAAGAGACCCAGTACTTC
cdr3_aa: CASSFGPDRIQETQYF

j_call: TRBJ2-2
v_call: TRBV30
clone_size: once
d_call: .
cdr3_nt: TGTGCCTGGAGTGAGGGGCCGAGCACCGGGGAGCTGTTTTTT
cdr3_aa: CAWSEGPSTGELFF

j_call: TRBJ2-1
v_call: TRBV5-1
clone_size: .
d_call: TRBD2
cdr3_nt: TGCGCCAGCAGCACGAAAGGCGGGAGTGGCAATGAGCAGTTCTTC
cdr3_aa: CASSTKGGSGNEQFF

j_call: TRBJ2-3
v_call: TRBV5-6
clone_size: once
d_call: TRBD1
cdr3_nt: TGTGCCAGCAACCGGGACAGGGGAATAGATACGCAGTATTTT
cdr3_aa: CASNRDRGIDTQYF